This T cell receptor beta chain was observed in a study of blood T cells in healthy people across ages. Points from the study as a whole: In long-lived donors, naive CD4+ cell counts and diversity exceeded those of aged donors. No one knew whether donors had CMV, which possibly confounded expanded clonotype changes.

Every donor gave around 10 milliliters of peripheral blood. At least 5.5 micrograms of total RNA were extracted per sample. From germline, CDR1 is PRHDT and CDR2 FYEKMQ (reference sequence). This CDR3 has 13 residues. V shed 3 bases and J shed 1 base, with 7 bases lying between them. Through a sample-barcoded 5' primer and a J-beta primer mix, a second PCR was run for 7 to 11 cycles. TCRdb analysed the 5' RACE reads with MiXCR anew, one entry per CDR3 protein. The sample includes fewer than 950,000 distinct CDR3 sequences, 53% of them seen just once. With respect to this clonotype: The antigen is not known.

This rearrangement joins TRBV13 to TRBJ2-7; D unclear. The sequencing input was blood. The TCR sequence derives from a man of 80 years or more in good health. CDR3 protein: CASSFQRSYEQYF. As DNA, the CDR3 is TGTGCCAGCAGCTTTCAAAGGTCCTACGAGCAGTACTTC.